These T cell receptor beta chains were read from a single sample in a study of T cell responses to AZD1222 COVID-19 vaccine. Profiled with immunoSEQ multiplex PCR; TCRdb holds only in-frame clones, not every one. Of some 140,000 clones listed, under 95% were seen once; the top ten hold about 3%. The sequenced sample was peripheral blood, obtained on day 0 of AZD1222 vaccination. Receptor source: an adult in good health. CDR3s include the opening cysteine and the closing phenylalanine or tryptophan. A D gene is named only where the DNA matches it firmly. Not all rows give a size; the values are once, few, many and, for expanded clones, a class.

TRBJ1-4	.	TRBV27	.	TGTGCCAGCAGGCTTTTATCCCTCGGAGGGTTTAATGAAAAACTGTTTTTT	CASRLLSLGGFNEKLFF
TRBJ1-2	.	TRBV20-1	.	TGCAGTGCTCTAGGTGGCTACACCTTC	CSALGGYTF
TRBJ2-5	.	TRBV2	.	TGTGCCAGCAGGGGGTCGGGCCGCGGAGAGACCCAGTACTTC	CASRGSGRGETQYF
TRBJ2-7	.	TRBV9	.	TGTGCCAGCAGCGTAGCTGGGACGAGCTCCTACGAGCAGTACTTC	CASSVAGTSSYEQYF
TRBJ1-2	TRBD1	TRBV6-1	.	TGTGCCAGCAGTGAGCCGGGACAGGGAGTGTATGGCTACACCTTC	CASSEPGQGVYGYTF
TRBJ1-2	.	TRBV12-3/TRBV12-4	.	TGTGCCAGCAGCGGACGGCGCTATGGCTACACCTTC	CASSGRRYGYTF
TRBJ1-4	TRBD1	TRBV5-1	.	TGCGCCAGCAGCGCGGGGACAGCTGAAAAACTGTTTTTT	CASSAGTAEKLFF
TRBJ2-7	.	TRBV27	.	TGTGCCAGCAGTTTACTCTACGAGCAGTACTTC	CASSLLYEQYF
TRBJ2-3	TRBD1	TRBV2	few	TGTGCCAGCAGATCGGACAGGCCTCCAGATACGCAGTATTTT	CASRSDRPPDTQYF
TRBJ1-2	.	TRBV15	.	TGTGCCACCAGCAGAGATCGGGGTTCAAGTAGCTATGGCTACACCTTC	CATSRDRGSSSYGYTF
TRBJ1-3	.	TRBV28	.	TGTGCCAGCTACTACCCGGGGACACTCTCTGGAAACACCATATATTTT	CASYYPGTLSGNTIYF
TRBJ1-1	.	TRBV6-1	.	TGTCCGACAGGTTTAGAAGGCCGTCTGAACACTGAAGCTTTCTTT	CPTGLEGRLNTEAFF
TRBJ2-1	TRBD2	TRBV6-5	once	TGTGCCAGCAGCCCGGGGGGGTCCTACAATGAGCAGTTCTTC	CASSPGGSYNEQFF
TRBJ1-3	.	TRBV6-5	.	TGTGCCAGTTTCAGCGTTAACTCTGGAAACACCATATATTTT	CASFSVNSGNTIYF
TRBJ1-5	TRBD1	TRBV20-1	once	TGCAGTGCTAGTCTCGGACAGGGGAGTCAGCCCCAGCATTTT	CSASLGQGSQPQHF
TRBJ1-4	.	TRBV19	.	TGTGCCAGTAAGGAAGGTCCCTACGGGGCAGTCGGTAATGAAAAACTGTTTTTT	CASKEGPYGAVGNEKLFF
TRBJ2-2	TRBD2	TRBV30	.	TGTGCCTGGAGGAAGAGCGGGAGAAAAACCGGGGAGCTGTTTTTT	CAWRKSGRKTGELFF
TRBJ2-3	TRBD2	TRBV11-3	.	TGTGCCAGCAGCTTACAGCGGGGGGGTATCCCAGATACGCAGTATTTT	CASSLQRGGIPDTQYF
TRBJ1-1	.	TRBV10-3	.	TGTGCCATCAGTGGGAAGGGTGGGACTGAAGCTTTCTTT	CAISGKGGTEAFF
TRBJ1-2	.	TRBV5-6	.	TGTGCCAGCAGCGTGGGGTCGGTAGGGATCTCTTATGGCTACACCTTC	CASSVGSVGISYGYTF
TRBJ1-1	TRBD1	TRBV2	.	TGTGCCGGCAAACAGGGGGGTACTGAAGCTTTCTTT	CAGKQGGTEAFF
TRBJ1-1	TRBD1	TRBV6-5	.	TGTGCCAGCAGTATTACCGACAGGGGAGAAGCTTTCTTT	CASSITDRGEAFF
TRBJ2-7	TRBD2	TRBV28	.	TGTGCCAGCAGCTCACTAGCGGGGGGACTAAGCTCCTACGAGCAGTACTTC	CASSSLAGGLSSYEQYF
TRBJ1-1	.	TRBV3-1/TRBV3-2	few	TGTGCCAGCAGTTTCGCGGGGACTGAAGCTTTCTTT	CASSFAGTEAFF
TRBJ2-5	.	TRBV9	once	TGTGCCAGCAGCAACACAATTACTGGGGAAGAGACCCAGTACTTC	CASSNTITGEETQYF
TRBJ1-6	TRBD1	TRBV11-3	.	TGTGCCAGCAGCTCCACCGACAGGGGTTGGAATTCACCCCTCCACTTT	CASSSTDRGWNSPLHF
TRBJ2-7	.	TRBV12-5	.	TGTGCTAGTGGTTTGGCCCTGGACAGACTAGACTCCTACGAGCAGTACTTC	CASGLALDRLDSYEQYF
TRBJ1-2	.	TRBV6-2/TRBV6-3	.	TGTGCCAGCAGTTACTCTGGGGGTCAAGCTAACTATGGCTACACCTTC	CASSYSGGQANYGYTF